Following are 27 T cell receptor beta chains from one sample sequenced in a study of OX40 agonist ivuxolimab in advanced cancers. Profiling relied on immunoSEQ multiplex PCR, and the TCRdb table lists in-frame clones only, not all of them. This sample has approximately 98,000 clones; under 90% occur once, and the top ten carry 5.5%. This material consisted of CD4+ or CD8+ T cells sorted from blood, taken in a trial of the OX40 agonist ivuxolimab. The receptors originated from an adult with an advanced solid tumor such as melanoma, head and neck, liver or kidney cancer.

The V call is TRBV6-5, the J call TRBJ1-1; a weak D match, TRBD1 (5 bases). V lost 0 bases, J lost 2 bases, and 10 bases lay in between. Germline CDR1 and CDR2: MNHEY and SVGAGI. The CDR3 spans 15 residues. The CDR3 loop is CASSYSAGTNTEAFF. CDR3 bases: TGTGCCAGCAGTTACTCGGCAGGGACCAACACTGAAGCTTTCTTT.

The rearrangement links TRBV10-1 to TRBJ2-2; no reliable D call. CDR1 is WNHNN and CDR2 is SYGVQD in the germline V gene (reference sequence). V was shortened by 8 bases and J by 1 base, with 5 bases between the two germline ends. This CDR3 contains 12 residues. The CDR3 here is CASRQNTGELFF. The CDR3 coding sequence is TGCGCCAGCCGACAGAACACCGGGGAGCTGTTTTTT.

The chain has TRBV9 and TRBJ2-3, with 7 bases fitting TRBD1. The trim removed 2 bases at V and 4 bases at J, leaving 13 bases unmatched. The CDR3 loop spans 17 amino acids. The germline V gene has CDR1 SGDLS and CDR2 YYNGEE. CDR3 sequence (DNA): TGTGCCAGCAGCGTGAGAGAAGGGGGCGCGGAGGCAGATACGCAGTATTTT. Amino acid sequence: CASSVREGGAEADTQYF.

This clone was detected a few times. The genes are TRBV6-5 and TRBJ1-3; D gene unclear. Per the germline V gene, CDR1 is MNHEY and CDR2 is SVGAGI. This CDR3 comprises 11 residues. V lost 7 bases to trimming and J lost 15 bases, with 16 bases between them. CDR3 sequence (DNA): TGTGCCAGCACCCACGCTAGATTTGGATATTTT. Translated, it gives CASTHARFGYF.

The rearrangement links TRBV7-2 to TRBJ1-2, with D possibly being TRBD1 (5 bases). V gave up 1 base and J gave up 7 bases, with 16 bases separating them. CDR3 size: 15 residues. Germline V gives CDR1 SGHTA, CDR2 FQGNSA. This CDR3 reads CASSLDPGRVAGYTF. The CDR3 DNA sequence: TGTGCCAGCAGCTTAGATCCAGGGAGGGTGGCTGGCTACACCTTC.

The gene calls are TRBV19 and TRBJ1-6, with D possibly TRBD1 on 5 matching bases. The germline CDR1 and CDR2 sequences are LNHDA and SQIVND (reference sequence). The CDR3 has 15 residues. Trimming removed 3 bases at V and 10 bases at J, with 16 bases between. CDR3 sequence (DNA): TGTGCCAGTAGTATTAGTTCGGGGGTATCGTCACCCCTCCACTTT. Its translation is CASSISSGVSSPLHF. The full variable domain, completed using reference TRBV19 and TRBJ1-6, is DGGITQSPKYLFRKEGQNVTLSCEQNLNHDAMYWYRQDPGQGLRLIYYSQIVNDFQKGDIAEGYSVSREKKESFPLTVTSAQKNPTAFYLCASSISSGVSSPLHFGNGTRLTVT.

The chain employs TRBV9 and TRBJ1-6, with 7 bases lining up with TRBD1. This CDR3 comprises 17 residues. CDR1 and CDR2 (germline): SGDLS, YYNGEE. J gave up 4 bases and V 3 bases, and 10 bases lay outside the gene matches. CDR3 sequence reads: CASSDPTGVLYNSPLHF. For the CDR3, the DNA is TGTGCCAGCAGCGACCCTACAGGGGTCCTTTATAATTCACCCCTCCACTTT.

The genes are TRBV4-2 and TRBJ2-5; D gene unclear. Trimming stripped 0 bases from V and 3 bases from J, with 11 bases between. Germline loops: CDR1 LGHNA, CDR2 YNFKEQ. The CDR3 consists of 15 residues. This CDR3 is CASSQDLTLKETQYF. DNA for the CDR3: TGTGCCAGCAGCCAAGATTTGACACTTAAAGAGACCCAGTACTTC.

The chain has TRBV7-8 and TRBJ2-7; 10 bases fit TRBD2. Germline CDR1 reads SGHVS; CDR2 reads FQNEAQ. The length of the CDR3 is 16 residues. The V segment lost 5 bases and the J segment 2 bases; nucleotides outside the gene matches: 9. This CDR3 is CASSPAALAGTYEQYF. CDR3 nucleotides: TGTGCCAGCAGCCCAGCCGCACTAGCGGGAACCTACGAGCAGTACTTC.

This chain links TRBV7-2 with TRBJ1-6; 8 bases align to TRBD1. The CDR3 is 15 amino acids. The junction had 7 bases not matched to a gene; V was cut back by 2 bases and J by 10 bases. The germline gives CDR1 SGHTA, CDR2 FQGNSA. DNA for the CDR3: TGTGCCAGCAGCTTAACGGTGACAGGGGTGTCACCCCTCCACTTT. Protein sequence: CASSLTVTGVSPLHF.

The rearrangement joins TRBV7-9 to TRBJ1-2, with a weak D call TRBD1 (5 bases). Germline CDR1 is SEHNR and CDR2 is FQNEAQ (reference sequence). The CDR3 runs to 13 residues. Trimming took 7 bases from V and 6 from J, leaving 15 bases between them. CDR3 region: CASTLRVEHGYTF. CDR3 in DNA: TGTGCCAGCACCCTCAGGGTTGAGCATGGCTACACCTTC.

This clone was detected once. The CDR3 sequence: CASSPGGGRAETQYF. CDR3 nucleotide sequence: TGCGCCAGCAGCCCGGGTGGCGGGAGGGCAGAGACCCAGTACTTC. The V and J genes are TRBV5-1 and TRBJ2-5; 9 bases map to TRBD2. The CDR3 spans 15 residues. Germline V gene data show CDR1 as SGHRS and CDR2 as YFSETQ. The J segment lost 4 bases and the V segment lost 4 bases, leaving 8 bases of the junction unmatched.

This sequence joins TRBV7-8 and TRBJ1-2; D possibly corresponds to TRBD1 (6 bases). The CDR3 covers 14 residues. Between the trimmed V and J ends, which lost 1 base and 7 bases, there was a span of 13 bases. Germline CDR1 and CDR2: SGHVS and FQNEAQ. This CDR3 is CASSLDRAQGGYTF. In DNA, the CDR3 is TGTGCCAGCAGCTTAGACAGGGCTCAGGGTGGCTACACCTTC.

The CDR3 DNA is TGCGCCAGCAGCTGGGGGGAGTTTCGCACTGAAGCTTTCTTT. Encoded protein: CASSWGEFRTEAFF. The V gene is TRBV5-1, the J gene TRBJ1-1, with D perhaps matching TRBD1 (5 bases). V lost 3 bases, J lost 4 bases, and 13 bases lay in between. Germline assignment: CDR1 SGHRS and CDR2 YFSETQ. The CDR3 runs 14 residues.

This clone is labeled medium-sized. The CDR3 bases are TGTGCCATTAGGTCGGGACAGGGGGCCGGCTATGGCTACACCTTC. This codes for CAIRSGQGAGYGYTF. V gene TRBV19 combines with J gene TRBJ1-2; 12 bases fit TRBD1. In germline, CDR1 is LNHDA, CDR2 SQIVND (reference sequence). The CDR3 sequence is 15 residues long. The V segment lost 10 bases and the J segment 4 bases; nucleotides outside the gene matches: 10.

The chain is built from TRBV7-9 and TRBJ2-2, with D tentatively TRBD1 or TRBD2 (5 bases each). Germline loops: CDR1 SEHNR, CDR2 FQNEAQ (reference sequence). Trimming shortened V by 3 bases and J by 5 bases, and 16 bases separated the two germline ends. The CDR3 is 16 residues long. As DNA, the CDR3 is TGTGCCAGCAGCTTCGGGACGCAAGCAGGAACCGGGGAGCTGTTTTTT. Protein product: CASSFGTQAGTGELFF.

The chain employs TRBV9 and TRBJ2-1; 9 positions agree with TRBD2. Trimming at V came to 2 bases and at J to 2 bases, leaving 11 bases not matched to a gene. The CDR3 runs to 18 residues. Germline values: CDR1 SGDLS, CDR2 YYNGEE. The DNA of the CDR3 is TGTGCCAGCAGCGTGCACTGGTCTAGCGGGGATCCCTACAATGAGCAGTTCTTC. It encodes CASSVHWSSGDPYNEQFF.

The rearrangement links TRBV7-2 to TRBJ1-1, with D possibly being TRBD1 (5 bases). V was shortened by 1 base and J by 7 bases, with 10 bases between the two germline ends. The germline V gene encodes CDR1 SGHTA and CDR2 FQGNSA. CDR3 size: 13 residues. The CDR3, as DNA: TGTGCCAGCAGCTTAGGAAGGGGTAGTGAAGCTTTCTTT. Its protein product is CASSLGRGSEAFF.

The chain links TRBV5-1 to TRBJ2-1; D may be TRBD1 or TRBD2 (5 bases each). The germline gives CDR1 SGHRS, CDR2 YFSETQ. With 0 bases removed from V and 6 bases from J, the gap between germline ends came to 13 bases. CDR3 length: 15 amino acids. As DNA, the CDR3 is TGCGCCAGCAGCTTGGAGGGGACCCCGGGCAATGAGCAGTTCTTC. Translation gives CASSLEGTPGNEQFF.

The V call is TRBV9, the J call TRBJ2-1; 10 bases match TRBD2. The CDR3 consists of 15 residues. The J segment lost 3 bases and the V segment lost 0 bases, leaving 0 bases of the junction unmatched. CDR1 and CDR2 (germline): SGDLS, YYNGEE. CDR3 DNA sequence: TGTGCCAGCAGCGTAGGGACTAGCGGCTACAATGAGCAGTTCTTC. Residues: CASSVGTSGYNEQFF.

V usage is TRBV14 and J usage is TRBJ1-2; D uncertain. Looked up from germline, CDR1 is SGHDN and CDR2 is FVKESK. The CDR3 loop spans 13 amino acids. V dropped 1 base and J dropped 3 bases, with 6 bases sitting between them. CDR3 region: CASSQAGYYGYTF. CDR3 sequence (DNA): TGTGCCAGCAGCCAAGCAGGTTACTATGGCTACACCTTC. The full variable domain, with the rest looked up from reference TRBV14 and TRBJ1-2, is EAGVTQFPSHSVIEKGQTVTLRCDPISGHDNLYWYRRVMGKEIKFLLHFVKESKQDESGMPNNRFLAERTGGTYSTLKVQPAELEDSGVYFCASSQAGYYGYTFGSGTRLTVV.

With regard to this clone: A much larger clone sits a single nucleotide away, making a read error possible. This rearrangement joins TRBV9 to TRBJ2-3; no firm D call. Germline assignment: CDR1 SGDLS and CDR2 YYNGEE. V lost 0 bases and J lost 4, with 6 bases in between. The CDR3 is made up of 13 amino acids. The CDR3 DNA reads TGTGCCAGCAGCGTAGCCCTAGCAGATACGCAGTATTTT. It translates to CASSVALADTQYF.

V gene TRBV25-1 combines with J gene TRBJ1-2, with D possibly TRBD1 on 6 matching bases. This CDR3 comprises 13 residues. The germline CDR1 and CDR2 sequences are MGHDK and SYGVNS. Deletions cut 5 bases from V and 4 bases from J, with 11 bases between. CDR3 protein: CASSKQGLYGYTF. In DNA form, the CDR3 reads TGTGCCAGCAGTAAACAGGGTCTCTATGGCTACACCTTC.

The chain recombines TRBV2 with TRBJ1-1; D ambiguous. The CDR3 has 15 residues. Germline assignment: CDR1 SNHLY and CDR2 FYNNEI. The ends were cut back, 0 bases at V and 0 bases at J, with 8 bases in the middle. This CDR3 is CASSEAVGMNTEAFF. CDR3 in DNA: TGTGCCAGCAGTGAAGCAGTGGGAATGAACACTGAAGCTTTCTTT.

This clone was counted once. The genes are TRBV30 and TRBJ2-7; D may be TRBD1 (5 bases). This CDR3 is built from 13 residues. V was cut by 5 bases and J by 1 base, with 12 bases left in between. Germline V gives CDR1 GTSNPN, CDR2 SVGIG (reference sequence). The CDR3 sequence is CAWGQGRSYEQYF. The CDR3 region has the DNA TGTGCCTGGGGGCAGGGTCGGTCCTACGAGCAGTACTTC.

This clone was observed a single time. The chain uses TRBV29-1 and TRBJ1-2; 7 bases are shared with TRBD1. Germline V gives CDR1 SQVTM, CDR2 ANQGSEA. The CDR3 has 13 residues. J gave up 7 bases and V 4 bases, and 9 bases lay outside the gene matches. CDR3 DNA sequence: TGCAGCGTTGGTGGGACAGAGGAGGGTGGCTACACCTTC. This translates into CSVGGTEEGGYTF. Full variable domain (outside the CDR3, taken from reference TRBV29-1 and TRBJ1-2): SAVISQKPSRDICQRGTSLTIQCQVDSQVTMMFWYRQQPGQSLTLIATANQGSEATYESGFVIDKFPISRPNLTFSTLTVSNMSPEDSSIYLCSVGGTEEGGYTFGSGTRLTVV.

The sample holds one count of this clone. The rearrangement links TRBV19 to TRBJ1-1; D might be TRBD1 (5 bases). The CDR3 consists of 17 residues. Germline V gene data show CDR1 as LNHDA and CDR2 as SQIVND (reference sequence). Trimming pared 7 bases from V and 7 bases from J, leaving 28 bases between. The CDR3 nucleotides read TGTGCCAGTACCCCGGGACGGTGGGGCACCACGGGTATTGAAGCTTTCTTT. This translates into CASTPGRWGTTGIEAFF. The full variable domain, in which reference TRBV19 and TRBJ1-1 provide the parts outside the CDR3, is DGGITQSPKYLFRKEGQNVTLSCEQNLNHDAMYWYRQDPGQGLRLIYYSQIVNDFQKGDIAEGYSVSREKKESFPLTVTSAQKNPTAFYLCASTPGRWGTTGIEAFFGQGTRLTVV.